The 7 T cell receptor beta chains below come from one sample, sequenced in a study of glioma-infiltrating T cells after dendritic cell vaccination. The protocol was immunoSEQ multiplex PCR, while the TCRdb copy is restricted to in-frame clones and leaves out a portion. Of tens of thousands of clones detected, approximately 83% appear once; the ten largest clones hold 9.5% to 12%. The sample consisted of blood, taken before dendritic cell vaccination. The receptors were sampled from a human donor with glioblastoma.

The CDR3 DNA reads as TGTGCCAGCAGTGAGGGCGGGAGGGCCGATGAGCAGTTCTTC. This sequence encodes CASSEGGRADEQFF. This chain uses TRBV2 with TRBJ2-1; TRBD2 matches at 9 bases. V trimming: 3 bases; J trimming: 8 bases; junction bases outside the gene matches: 5. Germline V gene data show CDR1 as SNHLY and CDR2 as FYNNEI. The CDR3 extends over 14 amino acids.

The chain has TRBV7-9 and TRBJ1-1, with D uncertain. The CDR3 runs to 14 residues. V was shortened by 5 bases and J by 4 bases, with 14 bases between the two germline ends. Germline V gene data show CDR1 as SEHNR and CDR2 as FQNEAQ (reference sequence). The DNA for the CDR3 is TGTGCCAGCAGCCCCCATAGGGAGAGCACTGAAGCTTTCTTT. It encodes CASSPHRESTEAFF.

The J gene is TRBJ2-1, the V gene TRBV5-8, with 10 bases fitting TRBD2. J was trimmed by 2 bases and V by 4 bases; bases with no gene match: 9. The CDR3 covers 17 residues. Per the germline V gene, CDR1 is SGHTS and CDR2 is YDEGEE. CDR3 in DNA: TGTGCCAGCAGCCCGAATAGCGGGAGGCCACCCTACAATGAGCAGTTCTTC. This sequence encodes CASSPNSGRPPYNEQFF.

V and J are TRBV30 and TRBJ2-2, with TRBD1 as a possible D gene (6 bases). The CDR3 sequence is 13 residues long. Between the trimmed V and J ends, which lost 1 base and 8 bases, there was a span of 11 bases. Germline CDR1 and CDR2: GTSNPN and SVGIG (reference sequence). In nucleotides, the CDR3 is TGTGCCTGGAGTGACAGGGAAGCGGGGGAGCTGTTTTTT. Translation: CAWSDREAGELFF.

As regards this clone: This specimen includes other DNA sequences encoding the same CDR3. CDR3 sequence (DNA): TGTGCCAGCAGTTACGGAACAGGGGCTGGGGCCAACGTCCTGACTTTC. Amino acid sequence: CASSYGTGAGANVLTF. The chain combines TRBV6-5 with TRBJ2-6; 7 nucleotides align to TRBD1. This CDR3 contains 16 residues. Germline CDR1 reads MNHEY; CDR2 reads SVGAGI. With V trimmed by 2 bases and J by 2 bases, 3 bases remained unmatched.

This clone was counted once. This sequence joins TRBV2 and TRBJ2-1, with TRBD2 matching 8 bases. CDR1 SNHLY and CDR2 FYNNEI come from the germline V gene. The CDR3 totals 14 residues. Unmatched junction bases numbered 8, after V lost 6 bases and J lost 7 bases. In DNA form, the CDR3 reads TGTGCCAGCAGACCCGGGGGGGCAGGAAATGAGCAGTTCTTC. This codes for CASRPGGAGNEQFF.

J is TRBJ2-5 and V is TRBV7-9; 14 bases fit TRBD2. V dropped 1 base and J dropped 3; count of bases not matched to a gene: 4. The CDR3 loop spans 17 amino acids. Germline values: CDR1 SEHNR, CDR2 FQNEAQ (reference sequence). The CDR3 loop is CASSLGGLAGAKETQYF. For the CDR3, the DNA is TGTGCCAGCAGCTTAGGGGGACTAGCGGGAGCCAAAGAGACCCAGTACTTC.